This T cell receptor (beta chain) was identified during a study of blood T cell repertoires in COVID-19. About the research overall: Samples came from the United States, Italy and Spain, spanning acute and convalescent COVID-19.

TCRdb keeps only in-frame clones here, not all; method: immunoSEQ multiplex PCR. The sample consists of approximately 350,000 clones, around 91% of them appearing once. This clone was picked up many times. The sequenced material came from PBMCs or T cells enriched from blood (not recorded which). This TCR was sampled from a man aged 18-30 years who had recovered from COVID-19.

The CDR3 region has the DNA TGCGCCAGCAGCGCCGAAAGGGGGGGAGAGACCCAGTACTTC. Translation: CASSAERGGETQYF. This chain joins TRBV5-1 and TRBJ2-5; tentatively, D is TRBD2 (7 bases). The CDR3 runs to 14 residues. Trimming stripped 4 bases from V and 4 bases from J, with 14 bases between. Germline CDR1 reads SGHRS; CDR2 reads YFSETQ.